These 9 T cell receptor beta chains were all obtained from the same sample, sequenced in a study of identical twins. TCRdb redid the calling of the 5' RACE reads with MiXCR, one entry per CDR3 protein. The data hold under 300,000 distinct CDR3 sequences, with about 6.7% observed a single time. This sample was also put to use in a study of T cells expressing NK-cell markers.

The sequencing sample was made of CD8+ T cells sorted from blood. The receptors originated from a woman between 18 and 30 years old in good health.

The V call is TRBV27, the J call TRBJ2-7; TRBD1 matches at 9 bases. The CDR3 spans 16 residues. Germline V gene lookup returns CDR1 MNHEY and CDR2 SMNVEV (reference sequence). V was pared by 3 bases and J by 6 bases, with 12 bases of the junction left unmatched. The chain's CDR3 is CASSFVGGTGLSEQYF. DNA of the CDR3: TGTGCCAGCAGTTTTGTCGGTGGGACAGGGCTTAGCGAGCAGTACTTC.

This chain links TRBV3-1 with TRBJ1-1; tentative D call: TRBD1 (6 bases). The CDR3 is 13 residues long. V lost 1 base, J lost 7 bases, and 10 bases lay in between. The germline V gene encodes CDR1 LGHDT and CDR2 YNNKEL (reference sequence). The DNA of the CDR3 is TGTGCCAGCAGCCAAGGTCAGGGGAATGAAGCTTTCTTT. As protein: CASSQGQGNEAFF.

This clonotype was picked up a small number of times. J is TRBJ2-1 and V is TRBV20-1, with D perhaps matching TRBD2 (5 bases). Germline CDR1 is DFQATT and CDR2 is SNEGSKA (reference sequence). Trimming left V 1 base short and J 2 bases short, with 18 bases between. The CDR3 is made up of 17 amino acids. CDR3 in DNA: TGCAGTGCTAGAGGTGTATCATGGCTAGCTGCCTACAATGAGCAGTTCTTC. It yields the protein CSARGVSWLAAYNEQFF.

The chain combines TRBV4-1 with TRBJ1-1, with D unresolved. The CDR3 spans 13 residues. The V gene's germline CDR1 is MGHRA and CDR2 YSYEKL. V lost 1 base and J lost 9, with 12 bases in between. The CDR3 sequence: CASSQVAAVQAFF. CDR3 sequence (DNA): TGCGCCAGCAGCCAAGTGGCGGCGGTTCAAGCTTTCTTT.

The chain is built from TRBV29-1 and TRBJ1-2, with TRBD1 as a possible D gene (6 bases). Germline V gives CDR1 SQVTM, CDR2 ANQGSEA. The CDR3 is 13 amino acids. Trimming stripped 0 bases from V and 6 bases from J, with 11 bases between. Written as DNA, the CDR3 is TGCAGCGTTGAAGATAGGCAGGGGAATGGCTACACCTTC. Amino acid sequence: CSVEDRQGNGYTF.

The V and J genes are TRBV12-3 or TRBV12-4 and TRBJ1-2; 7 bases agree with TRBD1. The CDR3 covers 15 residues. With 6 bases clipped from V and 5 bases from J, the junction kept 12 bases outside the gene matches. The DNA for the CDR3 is TGTGCCAGCAGAAAGAGGGGCAGGGGGGATTATGGCTACACCTTC. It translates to CASRKRGRGDYGYTF.

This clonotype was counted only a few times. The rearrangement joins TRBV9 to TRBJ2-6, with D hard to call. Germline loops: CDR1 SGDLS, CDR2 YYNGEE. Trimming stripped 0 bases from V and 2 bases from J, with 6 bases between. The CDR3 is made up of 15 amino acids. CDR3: CASSVAKAGANVLTF. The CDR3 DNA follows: TGTGCCAGCAGCGTAGCTAAGGCTGGGGCCAACGTCCTGACTTTC.

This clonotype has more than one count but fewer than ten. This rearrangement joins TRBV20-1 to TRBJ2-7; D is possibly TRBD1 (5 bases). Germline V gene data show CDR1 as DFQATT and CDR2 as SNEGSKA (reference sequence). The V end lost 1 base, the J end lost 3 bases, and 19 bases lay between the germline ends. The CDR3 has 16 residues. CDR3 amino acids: CSARAQSGATIYEQYF. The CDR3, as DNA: TGCAGTGCTAGAGCCCAAAGTGGGGCTACCATCTACGAGCAGTACTTC.

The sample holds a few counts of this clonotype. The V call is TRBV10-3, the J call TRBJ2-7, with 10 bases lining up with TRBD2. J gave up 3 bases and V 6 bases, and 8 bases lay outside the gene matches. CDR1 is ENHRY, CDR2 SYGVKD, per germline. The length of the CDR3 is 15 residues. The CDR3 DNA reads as TGTGCCATCAGCAAGACTAGCGGGCTTTACTACGAGCAGTACTTC. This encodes CAISKTSGLYYEQYF.